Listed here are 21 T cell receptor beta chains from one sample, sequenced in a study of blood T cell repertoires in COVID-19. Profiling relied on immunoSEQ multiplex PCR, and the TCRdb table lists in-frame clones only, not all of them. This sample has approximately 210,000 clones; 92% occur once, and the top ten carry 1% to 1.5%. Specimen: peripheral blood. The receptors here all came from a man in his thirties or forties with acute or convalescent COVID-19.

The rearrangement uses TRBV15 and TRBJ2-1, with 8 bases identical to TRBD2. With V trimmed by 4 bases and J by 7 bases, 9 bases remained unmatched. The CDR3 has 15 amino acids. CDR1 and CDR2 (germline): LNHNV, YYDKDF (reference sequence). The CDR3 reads CATSIDAGTRNEQFF. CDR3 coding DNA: TGTGCCACCAGCATCGACGCCGGGACTAGGAATGAGCAGTTCTTC.

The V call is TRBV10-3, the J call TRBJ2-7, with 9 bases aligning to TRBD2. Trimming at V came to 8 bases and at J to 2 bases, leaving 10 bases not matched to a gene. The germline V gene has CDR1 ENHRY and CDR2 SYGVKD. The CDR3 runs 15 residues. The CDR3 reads CAIAPLGGGAYEQYF. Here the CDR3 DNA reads TGTGCCATCGCCCCTCTAGGCGGGGGGGCCTACGAGCAGTACTTC.

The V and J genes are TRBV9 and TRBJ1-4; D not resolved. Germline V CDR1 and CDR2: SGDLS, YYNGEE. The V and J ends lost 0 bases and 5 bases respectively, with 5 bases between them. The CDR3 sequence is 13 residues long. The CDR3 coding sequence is TGTGCCAGCAGCGTAGCCCCAAATGAAAAACTGTTTTTT. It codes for CASSVAPNEKLFF.

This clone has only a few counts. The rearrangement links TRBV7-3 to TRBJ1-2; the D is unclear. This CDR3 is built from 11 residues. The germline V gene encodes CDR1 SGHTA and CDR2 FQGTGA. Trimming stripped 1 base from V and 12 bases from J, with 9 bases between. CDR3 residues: CASSLSQVHTF. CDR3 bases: TGTGCCAGCAGCTTAAGTCAGGTCCACACCTTC. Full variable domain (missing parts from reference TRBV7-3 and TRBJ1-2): GAGVSQTPSNKVTEKGKYVELRCDPISGHTALYWYRQSLGQGPEFLIYFQGTGAADDSGLPNDRFFAVRPEGSVSTLKIQRTERGDSAVYLCASSLSQVHTFGSGTRLTVV.

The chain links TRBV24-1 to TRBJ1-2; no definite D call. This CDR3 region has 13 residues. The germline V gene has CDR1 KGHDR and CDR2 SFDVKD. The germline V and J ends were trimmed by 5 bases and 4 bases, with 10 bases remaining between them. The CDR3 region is CATSVTEFYGYTF. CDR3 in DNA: TGTGCCACCAGTGTTACAGAATTCTATGGCTACACCTTC.

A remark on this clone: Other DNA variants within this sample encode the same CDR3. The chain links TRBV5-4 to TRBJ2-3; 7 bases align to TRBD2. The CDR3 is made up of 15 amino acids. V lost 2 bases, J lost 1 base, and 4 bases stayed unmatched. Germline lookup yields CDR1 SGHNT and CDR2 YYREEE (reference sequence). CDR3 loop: CASSLKRGGTDTQYF. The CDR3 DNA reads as TGTGCCAGCAGCTTAAAGCGGGGAGGCACAGATACGCAGTATTTT. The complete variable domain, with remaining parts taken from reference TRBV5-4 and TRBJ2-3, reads ETGVTQSPTHLIKTRGQQVTLRCSSQSGHNTVSWYQQALGQGPQFIFQYYREEENGRGNFPPRFSGLQFPNYSSELNVNALELDDSALYLCASSLKRGGTDTQYFGPGTRLTVL.

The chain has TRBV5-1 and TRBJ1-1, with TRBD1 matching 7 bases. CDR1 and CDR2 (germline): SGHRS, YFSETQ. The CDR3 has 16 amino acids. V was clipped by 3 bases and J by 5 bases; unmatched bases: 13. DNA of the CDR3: TGCGCCAGCAGCTCCACCTCCACAGGGGTTGGGACTGAAGCTTTCTTT. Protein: CASSSTSTGVGTEAFF.

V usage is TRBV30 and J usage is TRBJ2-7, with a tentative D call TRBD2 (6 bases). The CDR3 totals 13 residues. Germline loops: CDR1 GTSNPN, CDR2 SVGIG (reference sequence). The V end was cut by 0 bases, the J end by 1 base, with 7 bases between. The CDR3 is CAWSVGGSYEQYF. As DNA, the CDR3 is TGTGCCTGGAGTGTGGGGGGTTCCTACGAGCAGTACTTC.

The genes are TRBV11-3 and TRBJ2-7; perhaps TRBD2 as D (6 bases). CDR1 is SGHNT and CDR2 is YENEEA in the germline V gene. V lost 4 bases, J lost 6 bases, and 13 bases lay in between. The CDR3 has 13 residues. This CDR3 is CASSSRDSGEQYF. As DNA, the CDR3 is TGTGCCAGCAGCTCACGGGACTCCGGCGAGCAGTACTTC.

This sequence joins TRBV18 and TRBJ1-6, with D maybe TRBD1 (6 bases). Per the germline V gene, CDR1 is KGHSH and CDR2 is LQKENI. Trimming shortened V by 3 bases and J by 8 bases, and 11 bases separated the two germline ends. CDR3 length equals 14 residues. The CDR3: CASSPDSFHSPLHF. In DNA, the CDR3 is TGTGCCAGCTCACCGGACAGCTTCCATTCACCCCTCCACTTT.

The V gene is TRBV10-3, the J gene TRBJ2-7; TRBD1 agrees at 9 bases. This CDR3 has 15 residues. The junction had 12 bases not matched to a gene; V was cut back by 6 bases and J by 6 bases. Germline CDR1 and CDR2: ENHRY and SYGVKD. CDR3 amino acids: CAISPGQGGLREQYF. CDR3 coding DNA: TGTGCCATCAGCCCGGGACAGGGAGGCCTACGCGAGCAGTACTTC.

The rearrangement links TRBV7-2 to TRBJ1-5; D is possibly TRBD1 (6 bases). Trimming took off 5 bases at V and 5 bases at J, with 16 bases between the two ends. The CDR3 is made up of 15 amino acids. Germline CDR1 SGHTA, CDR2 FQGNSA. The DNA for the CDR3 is TGTGCCAGCAGCACCCGTTCTGGGGGCGATCAGCCCCAGCATTTT. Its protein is CASSTRSGGDQPQHF.

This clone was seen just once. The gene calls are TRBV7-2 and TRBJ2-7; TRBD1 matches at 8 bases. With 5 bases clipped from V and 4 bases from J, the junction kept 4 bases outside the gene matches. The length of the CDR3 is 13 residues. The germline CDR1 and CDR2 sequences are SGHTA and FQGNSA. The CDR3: CASSLGQVYEQYF. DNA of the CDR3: TGTGCCAGCAGCCTGGGACAGGTTTACGAGCAGTACTTC.

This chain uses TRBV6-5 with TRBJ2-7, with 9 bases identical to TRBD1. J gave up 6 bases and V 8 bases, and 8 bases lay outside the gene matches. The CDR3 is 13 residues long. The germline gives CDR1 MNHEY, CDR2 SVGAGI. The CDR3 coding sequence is TGTGCCAGCCGGGACAGGGTTTTTTCCGAGCAGTACTTC. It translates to CASRDRVFSEQYF.

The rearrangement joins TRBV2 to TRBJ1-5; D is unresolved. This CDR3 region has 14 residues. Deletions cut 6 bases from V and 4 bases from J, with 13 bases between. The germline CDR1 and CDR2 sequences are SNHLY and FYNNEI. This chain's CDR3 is CASSEAGKNQPQHF. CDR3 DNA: TGTGCCAGCAGCGAGGCGGGGAAAAATCAGCCCCAGCATTTT.

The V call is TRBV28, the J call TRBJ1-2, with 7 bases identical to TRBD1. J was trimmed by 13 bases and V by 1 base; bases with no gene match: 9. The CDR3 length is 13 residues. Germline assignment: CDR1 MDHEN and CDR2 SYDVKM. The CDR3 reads CASSLYSEGAFTF. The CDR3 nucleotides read TGTGCCAGCAGTTTATACTCAGAGGGGGCTTTCACCTTC.

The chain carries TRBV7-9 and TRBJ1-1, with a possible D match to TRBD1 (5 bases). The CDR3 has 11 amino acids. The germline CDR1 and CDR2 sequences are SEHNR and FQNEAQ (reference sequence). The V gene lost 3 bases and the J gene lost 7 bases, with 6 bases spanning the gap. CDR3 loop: CASSLTVEAFF. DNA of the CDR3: TGTGCCAGCAGCTTGACAGTTGAAGCTTTCTTT.

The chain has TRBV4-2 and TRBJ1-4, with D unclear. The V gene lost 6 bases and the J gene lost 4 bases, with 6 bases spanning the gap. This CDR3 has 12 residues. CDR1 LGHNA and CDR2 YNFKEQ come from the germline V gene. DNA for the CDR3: TGTGCCAGCAGAGGACTTAATGAAAAACTGTTTTTT. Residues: CASRGLNEKLFF.

CDR3 residues: CASSIWPRGSLGNEQFF. The CDR3 DNA follows: TGTGCCAGTAGTATATGGCCCAGGGGCAGTTTAGGTAATGAGCAGTTCTTC. The rearrangement links TRBV19 to TRBJ2-1; a possible D gene is TRBD1 (6 bases). CDR1 and CDR2 (germline): LNHDA, SQIVND (reference sequence). There are 17 residues in the CDR3. V was cut by 2 bases and J by 7 bases, with 21 bases left in between.

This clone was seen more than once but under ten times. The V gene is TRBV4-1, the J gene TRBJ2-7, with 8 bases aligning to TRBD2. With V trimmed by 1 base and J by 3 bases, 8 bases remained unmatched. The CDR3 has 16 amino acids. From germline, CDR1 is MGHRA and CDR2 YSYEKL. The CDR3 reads CASSQVLSGTVYEQYF. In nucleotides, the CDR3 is TGCGCCAGCAGCCAAGTTCTTAGCGGGACCGTCTACGAGCAGTACTTC.

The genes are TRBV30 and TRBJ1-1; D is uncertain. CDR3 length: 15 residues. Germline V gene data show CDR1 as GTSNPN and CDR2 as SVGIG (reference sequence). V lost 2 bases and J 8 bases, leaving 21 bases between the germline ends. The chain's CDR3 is CAWSPPRRTKFEAFF. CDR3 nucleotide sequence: TGTGCCTGGAGTCCCCCCCGCAGGACTAAATTCGAAGCTTTCTTT.